Following are 24 T cell receptor beta chains from one sample sequenced in a study of blood T cells in healthy people across ages (dated by TCRdb to between 2014 and 2017). Receptor libraries were prepared by 5' RACE. TCRdb names Illumina HiSeq 2500 as the instrument used. A second PCR of roughly 7 to 12 cycles was run with a J-beta primer mix and a sample-barcoded 5' primer. The public sequencing data were trimmed at Q25 with fastp and processed into clonotypes with MiXCR by TCRdb, which kept only in-frame beta chains. Rows with a matching CDR3 protein are joined into one entry that keeps the most common DNA and genes. This sample is represented by 760,000 or so distinct CDR3 sequences; roughly 25% of them were singletons. The top ten hold just under 9.5% of the sample. This sample was shared with a second study, whose subject was T cells of mothers and their children.

Sequences were obtained from blood. The source is a boy aged 5-17 years in good health.

The chain couples TRBV27 to TRBJ2-5; a possible D gene is TRBD2 (6 bases). The end of the DNA is better explained by TRBJ2-1, so the J call may be wrong. This CDR3 is 14 amino acids long. The germline CDR1 and CDR2 sequences are MNHEY and SMNVEV (reference sequence). Written as DNA, the CDR3 is TGTGCCAGCAGTTTTGGCGGGATGAGCAATGAGCAGTTCTTC. Encoded protein: CASSFGGMSNEQFF.

This clonotype was observed a few times. The chain couples TRBV29-1 to TRBJ2-7; D not certain. The CDR3 totals 12 residues. Per germline, CDR1 SQVTM and CDR2 ANQGSEA. V lost 4 bases and J lost 1, with 8 bases in between. CDR3 coding DNA: TGCAGCGTTGTAAGTCAGTCCTACGAGCAGTACTTC. It translates to CSVVSQSYEQYF.

The V and J genes are TRBV3-1 and TRBJ2-1; 9 bases align to TRBD1. Germline CDR1 LGHDT, CDR2 YNNKEL (reference sequence). The ends lost 0 bases at V and 2 bases at J; junction bases unmatched: 14. The CDR3 extends over 20 amino acids. CDR3: CASSQEAPPLGTGTYNEQFF. The DNA for the CDR3 is TGTGCCAGCAGCCAAGAAGCTCCCCCGCTCGGGACAGGGACCTACAATGAGCAGTTCTTC.

CDR3 in amino acids: CASSAARDGRNTIYF. In nucleotides, the CDR3 is TGTGCCAGCAGCGCAGCACGGGACGGGAGAAACACCATATATTTT. This chain links TRBV9 with TRBJ1-3, with D possibly matching TRBD1 (5 bases). Trimming pared 3 bases from V and 5 bases from J, leaving 15 bases between. The CDR3 totals 15 residues. CDR1 and CDR2 (germline): SGDLS, YYNGEE.

The rearrangement uses TRBV27 and TRBJ2-2, with D maybe TRBD1 (5 bases). CDR3 size: 14 residues. V was trimmed by 4 bases and J by 7 bases, leaving 13 bases between them. Germline values: CDR1 MNHEY, CDR2 SMNVEV (reference sequence). The CDR3 sequence is CASSSSYTGGELFF. The CDR3 nucleotides are TGTGCCAGCAGTTCCTCCTACACAGGCGGGGAGCTGTTTTTT.

The sample holds many counts of this clonotype. V is TRBV29-1 and J is TRBJ2-1; 14 bases are shared with TRBD2. V was pared by 6 bases and J by 5 bases, with 3 bases of the junction left unmatched. CDR3 size: 14 residues. Germline CDR1 and CDR2: SQVTM and ANQGSEA. Written as DNA, the CDR3 is TGCAGCGTCGAGGGACTAGCGGGGGACAATGAGCAGTTCTTC. This encodes CSVEGLAGDNEQFF.

This clonotype was counted between two and nine times. The V call is TRBV12-3 or TRBV12-4, the J call TRBJ2-7; no reliable D call. Trimming took 4 bases from V and 4 from J, leaving 5 bases between them. The CDR3 totals 11 residues. CDR3 sequence: CASSYRYEQYF. The CDR3 DNA reads TGTGCCAGCAGTTATAGGTACGAGCAGTACTTC.

V is TRBV15 and J is TRBJ2-3; no reliable D call. There are 12 residues in the CDR3. The V end was cut by 1 base, the J end by 6 bases, with 5 bases between. Germline-derived CDR1 and CDR2 are LNHNV and YYDKDF (reference sequence). The CDR3 reads CATSRVSDTQYF. CDR3 coding DNA: TGTGCCACCAGCAGAGTATCGGATACGCAGTATTTT.

This chain links TRBV2 with TRBJ2-5, with 8 bases matching TRBD1. The CDR3 consists of 15 residues. Germline assignment: CDR1 SNHLY and CDR2 FYNNEI. V dropped 0 bases and J dropped 3; count of bases not matched to a gene: 3. CDR3 coding DNA: TGTGCCAGCAGTGAAGCTCCGGGACAGGAAGAGACCCAGTACTTC. Translation: CASSEAPGQEETQYF.

The genes are TRBV12-3 or TRBV12-4 and TRBJ2-1; D uncertain. The germline V and J ends were trimmed by 2 bases and 4 bases, with 12 bases remaining between them. The CDR3 consists of 15 residues. The chain's CDR3 is CASSLYSRPYNEQFF. CDR3 bases: TGTGCCAGCAGTTTATACTCGCGGCCTTACAATGAGCAGTTCTTC.

J is TRBJ2-7 and V is TRBV7-9; 8 positions match TRBD1. The CDR3 has 15 amino acids. V was clipped by 5 bases and J by 3 bases; unmatched bases: 9. Germline V gene lookup returns CDR1 SEHNR and CDR2 FQNEAQ (reference sequence). The CDR3 here is CASSAGTGRLYEQYF. CDR3 sequence (DNA): TGTGCCAGCAGCGCGGGGACAGGACGCCTCTACGAGCAGTACTTC.

The chain employs TRBV12-3 or TRBV12-4 and TRBJ2-1; TRBD2 agrees at 13 bases. The CDR3 is 16 residues long. Germline trimming cut 6 bases from V and 5 bases from J; bases unmatched to any gene: 7. DNA of the CDR3: TGTGCCAGCAGCCGATGGACTAGCGGGAGTCACAATGAGCAGTTCTTC. This gives the protein CASSRWTSGSHNEQFF.

CDR3 in amino acids: CAISESGLVGETQYF. CDR3 nucleotides: TGTGCCATCAGTGAGTCGGGACTAGTCGGCGAGACCCAGTACTTC. The chain recombines TRBV10-3 with TRBJ2-5, with TRBD2 identical over 8 bases. The germline gives CDR1 ENHRY, CDR2 SYGVKD. V gave up 0 bases and J gave up 5 bases; unmatched junction bases: 5. The CDR3 is 15 amino acids.

This chain connects TRBV6-1 to TRBJ1-4, with D possibly matching TRBD1 (6 bases). The CDR3 runs to 13 residues. The V gene's germline CDR1 is MNHNS and CDR2 SASEGT. V lost 8 bases and J 8 bases, leaving 15 bases between the germline ends. The CDR3 coding sequence is TGTGCCAGCGCCGGGGGCGTTATCGAAAAACTGTTTTTT. It codes for CASAGGVIEKLFF.

The V gene is TRBV12-3 or TRBV12-4, the J gene TRBJ2-3, with 11 bases that match TRBD2. After removal of 5 bases from V and 6 bases from J, the junction contained 10 bases not matched to a gene. The CDR3 is made up of 16 amino acids. The CDR3 loop is CASSPGSGGAFDTQYF. CDR3 bases: TGTGCCAGCAGTCCCGGTAGCGGGGGGGCCTTCGATACGCAGTATTTT.

V gene TRBV20-1 combines with J gene TRBJ2-5, with D hard to call. The J call may be incorrect, as the DNA end agrees better with TRBJ2-1. The CDR3 loop spans 12 amino acids. Per the germline V gene, CDR1 is DFQATT and CDR2 is SNEGSKA (reference sequence). The CDR3 is CSARDNVDEQFF. The CDR3 bases are TGCAGTGCTAGAGATAACGTAGATGAGCAGTTCTTC.

This clonotype was counted between two and nine times. The CDR3 DNA reads as TGCAGTGCAAGTCGTGACGATGAGCAGTTCTTC. Translating it yields CSASRDDEQFF. This chain uses TRBV20-1 with TRBJ2-1; D is unclear. V lost 6 bases, J lost 8 bases, and 11 bases lay in between. Germline values: CDR1 DFQATT, CDR2 SNEGSKA (reference sequence). This CDR3 is built from 11 residues.

V and J are TRBV10-3 and TRBJ2-3; 9 positions match TRBD2. After removal of 3 bases from V and 0 bases from J, the junction contained 10 bases not matched to a gene. CDR1 is ENHRY, CDR2 SYGVKD, per germline. This CDR3 contains 18 residues. CDR3 nucleotide sequence: TGTGCCATCAGTGATTGGCTAGCGGGGCGGCTTAGCACAGATACGCAGTATTTT. It codes for CAISDWLAGRLSTDTQYF.

The rearrangement joins TRBV7-3 to TRBJ2-3, with a tentative D call TRBD2 (6 bases). The germline V gene has CDR1 SGHTA and CDR2 FQGTGA. V was shortened by 5 bases and J by 7 bases, with 22 bases between the two germline ends. This CDR3 has 16 amino acids. CDR3 region: CASSPRPGTWDHTQYF. The CDR3 bases are TGTGCCAGCAGCCCGCGCCCCGGGACTTGGGACCATACGCAGTATTTT.

Comment on this clonotype: Germline is not matched at one junction end, which may reflect a read error. The genes are TRBV20-1 and TRBJ2-5, with TRBD2 matching 7 bases. Germline loops: CDR1 DFQATT, CDR2 SNEGSKA (reference sequence). This CDR3 comprises 15 residues. CDR3 sequence: CSAEQPGLKQEIQYF. The CDR3 coding sequence is TGCAGTGCAGAACAACCGGGACTAAAACAAGAGATCCAGTACTTC.

This clonotype was seen only a few times. The V and J genes are TRBV20-1 and TRBJ2-7, with 9 positions matching TRBD1. V gave up 6 bases and J gave up 5 bases; unmatched junction bases: 5. CDR1 and CDR2 from the germline V gene are DFQATT and SNEGSKA (reference sequence). The CDR3 has 12 amino acids. The CDR3 coding sequence is TGCAGTGCGTCGGACAGGGGAGACGAGCAGTACTTC. Translating gives CSASDRGDEQYF.

This clonotype was observed many times. V is TRBV6-5 and J is TRBJ1-6, with a possible D match to TRBD1 (6 bases). In germline, CDR1 is MNHEY, CDR2 SVGAGI. V lost 2 bases and J 5 bases, leaving 7 bases between the germline ends. The CDR3 totals 14 residues. The CDR3 loop reads CASSYGTNNSPLHF. CDR3 coding DNA: TGTGCCAGCAGTTACGGGACAAATAATTCACCCCTCCACTTT.

In this sample, this clonotype turned up once. This chain connects TRBV7-6 to TRBJ1-1; 7 bases align to TRBD1. Germline V gene data show CDR1 as SGHVS and CDR2 as FNYEAQ. V was clipped by 0 bases and J by 8 bases; unmatched bases: 9. The CDR3 runs 15 residues. The chain's CDR3 is CASSLAGGVRAEAFF. The CDR3 region has the DNA TGTGCCAGCAGCTTAGCAGGGGGCGTTAGGGCAGAAGCTTTCTTT.

This clonotype was counted between two and nine times. The chain has TRBV9 and TRBJ2-3; no definite D call. In germline, CDR1 is SGDLS, CDR2 YYNGEE. The CDR3 is 17 amino acids. The V and J ends lost 3 bases and 0 bases respectively, with 17 bases between them. CDR3 bases: TGTGCCAGCAGCGCAACCTCATCCTTGGGGAGCACAGATACGCAGTATTTT. The encoded protein is CASSATSSLGSTDTQYF.